Listed below are T cell receptor beta chains from one sample, sequenced in a study of blood T cell repertoires in COVID-19. Assay: immunoSEQ multiplex PCR; the TCRdb copy retains only in-frame clones and omits some. The sample shows some 87,000 clones, around 90% of them seen only once. Sequencing was carried out using peripheral blood. The receptors derive from a human donor with COVID-19, enrolled during active disease. The donor label of this sample is uncertain. Both conserved end residues are part of each CDR3. The D gene is left open where the match is weak. Clone size is not always given. Where it is, it says once, few, many or a class for expanded clones.

TRBV6-4	TRBJ2-1	NA	NA	CASSPSLENNEQFF	TGTGCCAGCAGTCCCTCTCTTGAGAACAATGAGCAGTTCTTC
TRBV5-1	TRBJ2-3	TRBD1	NA	CASSSLDRDVDTQYF	TGCGCCAGCAGCTCCCTTGACAGGGATGTAGATACGCAGTATTTT
TRBV12-5	TRBJ1-2	TRBD1	NA	CASGLVRTGYGYTF	TGTGCTAGTGGTTTGGTAAGGACAGGCTATGGCTACACCTTC
TRBV5-1	TRBJ1-1	NA	NA	CASSPRGGDAAEAFF	TGCGCCAGCAGCCCTCGGGGGGGCGATGCCGCTGAAGCTTTCTTT
TRBV6-2/TRBV6-3	TRBJ1-4	NA	NA	CASSSDNNEKLFF	TGTGCCAGCAGTTCCGACAATAATGAAAAACTGTTTTTT
TRBV14	TRBJ2-1	NA	once	CASSQEFLSVHEQFF	TGTGCCAGCAGCCAAGAGTTTCTATCTGTCCATGAGCAGTTCTTC
TRBV5-1	TRBJ1-6	NA	NA	CASSSGGGSPLHF	TGCGCCAGCAGCTCGGGGGGTGGCTCACCCCTCCACTTT
TRBV18	TRBJ1-1	NA	NA	CASSRPGTPNTEAFF	TGTGCCAGCTCACGGCCCGGGACACCCAACACTGAAGCTTTCTTT
TRBV27	TRBJ1-2	NA	NA	CASKKRGNYGYTF	TGTGCCAGCAAGAAAAGGGGGAACTATGGCTACACCTTC
TRBV19	TRBJ2-3	TRBD1	NA	CASSSVGTGHDTQYF	TGTGCCAGTAGTTCAGTAGGGACAGGGCACGATACGCAGTATTTT
TRBV5-1	TRBJ2-3	NA	NA	CASSLTSGRTDTQYF	TGCGCCAGCAGCTTGACCAGCGGACGCACAGATACGCAGTATTTT
TRBV7-3	TRBJ1-6	NA	NA	CASSLFPPKEGSRNSPLHF	TGTGCCAGCAGCTTATTTCCGCCGAAGGAGGGGAGTCGTAATTCACCCCTCCACTTT